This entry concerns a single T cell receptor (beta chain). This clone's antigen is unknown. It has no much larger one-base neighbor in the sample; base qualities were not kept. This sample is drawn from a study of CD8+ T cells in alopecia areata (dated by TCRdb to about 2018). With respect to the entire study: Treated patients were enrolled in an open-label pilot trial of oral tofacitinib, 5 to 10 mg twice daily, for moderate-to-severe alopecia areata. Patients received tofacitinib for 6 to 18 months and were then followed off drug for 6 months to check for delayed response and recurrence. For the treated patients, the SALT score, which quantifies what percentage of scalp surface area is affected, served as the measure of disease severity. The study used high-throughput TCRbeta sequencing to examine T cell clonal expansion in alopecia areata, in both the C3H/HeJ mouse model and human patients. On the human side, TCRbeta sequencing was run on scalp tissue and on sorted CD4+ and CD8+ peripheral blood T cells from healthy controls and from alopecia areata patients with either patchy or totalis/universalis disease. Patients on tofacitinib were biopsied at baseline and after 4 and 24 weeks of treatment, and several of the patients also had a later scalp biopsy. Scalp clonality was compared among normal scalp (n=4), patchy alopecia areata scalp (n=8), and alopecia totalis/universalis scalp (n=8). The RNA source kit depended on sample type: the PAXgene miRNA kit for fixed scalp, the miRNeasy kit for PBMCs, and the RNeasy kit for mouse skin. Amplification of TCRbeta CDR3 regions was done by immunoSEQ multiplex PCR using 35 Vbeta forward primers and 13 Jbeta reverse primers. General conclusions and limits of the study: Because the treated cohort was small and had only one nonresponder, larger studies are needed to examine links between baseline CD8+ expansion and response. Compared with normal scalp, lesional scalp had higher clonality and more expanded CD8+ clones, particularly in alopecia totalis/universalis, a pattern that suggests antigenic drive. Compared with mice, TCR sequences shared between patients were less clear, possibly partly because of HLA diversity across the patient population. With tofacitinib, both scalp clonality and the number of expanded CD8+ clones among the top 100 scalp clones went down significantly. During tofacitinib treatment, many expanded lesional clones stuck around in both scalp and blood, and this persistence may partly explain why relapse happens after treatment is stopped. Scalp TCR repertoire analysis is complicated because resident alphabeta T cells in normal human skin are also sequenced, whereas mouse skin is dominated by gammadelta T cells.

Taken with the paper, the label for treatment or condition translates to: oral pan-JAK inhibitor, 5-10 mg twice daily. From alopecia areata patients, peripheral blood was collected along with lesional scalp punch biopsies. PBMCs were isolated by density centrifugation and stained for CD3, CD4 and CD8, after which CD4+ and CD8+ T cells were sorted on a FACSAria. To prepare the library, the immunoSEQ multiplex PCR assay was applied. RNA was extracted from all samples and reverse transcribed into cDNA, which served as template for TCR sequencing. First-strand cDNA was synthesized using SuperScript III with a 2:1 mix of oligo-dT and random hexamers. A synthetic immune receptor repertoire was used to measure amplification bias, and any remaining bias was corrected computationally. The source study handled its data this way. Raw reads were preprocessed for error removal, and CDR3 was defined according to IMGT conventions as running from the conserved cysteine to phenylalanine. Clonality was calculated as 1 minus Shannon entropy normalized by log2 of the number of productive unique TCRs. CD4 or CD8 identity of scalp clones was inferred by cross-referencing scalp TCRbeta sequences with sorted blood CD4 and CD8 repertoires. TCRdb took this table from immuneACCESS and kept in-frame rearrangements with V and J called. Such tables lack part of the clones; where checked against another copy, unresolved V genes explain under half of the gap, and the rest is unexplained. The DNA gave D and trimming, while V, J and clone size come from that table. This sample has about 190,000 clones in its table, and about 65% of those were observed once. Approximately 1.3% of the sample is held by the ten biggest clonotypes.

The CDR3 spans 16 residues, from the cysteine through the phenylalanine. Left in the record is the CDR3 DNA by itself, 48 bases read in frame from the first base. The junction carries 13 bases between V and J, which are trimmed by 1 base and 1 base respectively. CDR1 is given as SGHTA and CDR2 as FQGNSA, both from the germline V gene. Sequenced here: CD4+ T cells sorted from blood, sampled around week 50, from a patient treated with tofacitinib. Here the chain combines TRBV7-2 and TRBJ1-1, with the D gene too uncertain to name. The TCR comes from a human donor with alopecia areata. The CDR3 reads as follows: CASSLVLGFPNTEAFF. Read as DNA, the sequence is TGTGCCAGCAGCTTAGTTCTGGGATTCCCGAACACTGAAGCTTTCTTT.